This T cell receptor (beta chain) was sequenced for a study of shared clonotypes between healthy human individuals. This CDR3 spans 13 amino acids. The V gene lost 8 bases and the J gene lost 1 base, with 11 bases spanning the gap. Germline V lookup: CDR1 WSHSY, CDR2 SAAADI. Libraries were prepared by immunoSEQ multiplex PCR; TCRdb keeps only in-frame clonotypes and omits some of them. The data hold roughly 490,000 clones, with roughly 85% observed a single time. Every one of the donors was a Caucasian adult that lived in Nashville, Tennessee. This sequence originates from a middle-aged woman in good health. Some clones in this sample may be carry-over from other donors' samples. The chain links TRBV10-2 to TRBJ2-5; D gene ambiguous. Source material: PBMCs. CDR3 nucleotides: TGCGCCAGCGTATTCAGCGTCCAAGAGACCCAGTACTTC. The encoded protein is CASVFSVQETQYF.